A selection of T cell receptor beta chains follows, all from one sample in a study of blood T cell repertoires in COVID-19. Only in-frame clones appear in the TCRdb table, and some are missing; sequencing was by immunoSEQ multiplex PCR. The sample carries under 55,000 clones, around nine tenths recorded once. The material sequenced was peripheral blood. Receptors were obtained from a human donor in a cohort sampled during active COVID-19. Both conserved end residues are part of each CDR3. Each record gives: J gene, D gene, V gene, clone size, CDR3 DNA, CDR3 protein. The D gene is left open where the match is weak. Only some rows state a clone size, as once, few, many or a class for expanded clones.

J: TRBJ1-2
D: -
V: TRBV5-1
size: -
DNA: TGCGCCAGCAGCTTGGAACAGTCCTACAACCTCTATGGCTACACCTTC
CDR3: CASSLEQSYNLYGYTF

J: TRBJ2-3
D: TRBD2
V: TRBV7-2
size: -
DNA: TGTGCCAGCAGCTTAGCCGAAGCGGGGGGTACGCAGTATTTT
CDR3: CASSLAEAGGTQYF

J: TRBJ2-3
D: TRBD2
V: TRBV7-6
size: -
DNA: TGTGCCAGCAGCCTTAGGACCGGCGGGGGGGCGGATACGCAGTATTTT
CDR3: CASSLRTGGGADTQYF

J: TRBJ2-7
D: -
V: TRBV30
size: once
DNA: TGTGCCTGGAGTGTAAAACAAAACCCCTACGAGCAGTACTTC
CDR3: CAWSVKQNPYEQYF

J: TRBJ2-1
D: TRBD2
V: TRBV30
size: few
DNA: TGTGCGTACGGGGGGTACAATGAGCAGTTCTTC
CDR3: CAYGGYNEQFF

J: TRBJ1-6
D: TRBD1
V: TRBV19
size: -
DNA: TGTGCCAGTAGTAAGGGGGACAGGGGATCACCCCTCCACTTT
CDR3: CASSKGDRGSPLHF

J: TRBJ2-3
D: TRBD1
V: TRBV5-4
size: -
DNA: TGTGCCAGCAGCTTGGCGATACAGGGGGCAACAGATACGCAGTATTTT
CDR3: CASSLAIQGATDTQYF

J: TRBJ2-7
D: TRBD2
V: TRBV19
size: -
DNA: TGTGCCAGTAGTACCCAACAGGGACTAGCGGTCTCCTACGAGCAGTACTTC
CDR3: CASSTQQGLAVSYEQYF

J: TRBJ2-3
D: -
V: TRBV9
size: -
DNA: TGTGCCAGCAGCGTAGGAGTTAGCGATACGCAGTATTTT
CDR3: CASSVGVSDTQYF

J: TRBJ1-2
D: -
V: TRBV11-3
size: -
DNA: TGTGCCAGCAGCCAGGACTCGAATGGCTACACCTTC
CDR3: CASSQDSNGYTF

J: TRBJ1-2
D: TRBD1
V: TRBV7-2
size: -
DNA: TGTGCCAGCAGCTCACAGGGGGCCGGCTATGGCTACACCTTC
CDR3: CASSSQGAGYGYTF

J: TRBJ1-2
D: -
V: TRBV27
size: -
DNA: TGTGCCAGCAGTACCAGTGGGGGGAACTATGGCTACACCTTC
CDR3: CASSTSGGNYGYTF

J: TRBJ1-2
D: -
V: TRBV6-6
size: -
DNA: TGTGCCAGCACTCCGCCCGCCGGGGAGGATAGCTATGGCTACACCTTC
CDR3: CASTPPAGEDSYGYTF

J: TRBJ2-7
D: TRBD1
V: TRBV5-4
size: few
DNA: TGTGCCAGCAGCCCGGAAGGGACAGGTGCCGGGGAGCAGTACTTC
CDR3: CASSPEGTGAGEQYF

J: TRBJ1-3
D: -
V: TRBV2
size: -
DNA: TGTGCCAGCAGTTTTGACAGACAAACTGGAAACACCATATATTTT
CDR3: CASSFDRQTGNTIYF

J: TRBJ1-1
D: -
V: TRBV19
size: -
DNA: TGTGCCAGTAGTATAACTGGCGGTAACACTGAAGCTTTCTTT
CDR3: CASSITGGNTEAFF

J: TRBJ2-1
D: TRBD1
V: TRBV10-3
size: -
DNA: TGTGCCATCAGGAGACGGACAGGGAATGGTACGGACAATGAGCAGTTCTTC
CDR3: CAIRRRTGNGTDNEQFF

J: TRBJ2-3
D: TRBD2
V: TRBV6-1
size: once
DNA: TGTGCCAGCAGTGAAGGTGCGGGGGGGTCTACAGATACGCAGTATTTT
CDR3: CASSEGAGGSTDTQYF

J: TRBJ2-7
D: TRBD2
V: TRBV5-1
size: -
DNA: TGCGCCAGCAGCTTGGAGAATAGCGGGAGCTCCTACGAGCAGTACTTC
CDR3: CASSLENSGSSYEQYF

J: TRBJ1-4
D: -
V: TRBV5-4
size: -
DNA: TGTGCCAGCAGCAAGGAGGCAAAGGGTGAAAAACTGTTTTTT
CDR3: CASSKEAKGEKLFF

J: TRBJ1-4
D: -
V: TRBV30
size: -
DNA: TGTGCCTGGAGTTTGAATCTTAGACAGAGTGAAAAACTGTTTTTT
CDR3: CAWSLNLRQSEKLFF

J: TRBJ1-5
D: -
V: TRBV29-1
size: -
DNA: TGCAGCGTTGCTCGGGGGGTGAATCAGCCCCAGCATTTT
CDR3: CSVARGVNQPQHF

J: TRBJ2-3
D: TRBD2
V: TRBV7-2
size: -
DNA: TGTGCCAGCACCCCAATGGGACTAGGCACAGATACGCAGTATTTT
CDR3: CASTPMGLGTDTQYF

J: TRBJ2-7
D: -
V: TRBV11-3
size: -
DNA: TGTGCCAGCAGCTTAGGGCCCCTCTACGAGCAGTACTTC
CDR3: CASSLGPLYEQYF

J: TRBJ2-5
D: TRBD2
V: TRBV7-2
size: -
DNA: TGTGCCAGCAGCTTACGGGGACTAGAGGAGACCCAGTACTTC
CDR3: CASSLRGLEETQYF

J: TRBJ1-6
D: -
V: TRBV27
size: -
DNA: TGTGCCACCGCCTCCGGGACAAAATTTTCACCCCTCCACTTT
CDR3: CATASGTKFSPLHF

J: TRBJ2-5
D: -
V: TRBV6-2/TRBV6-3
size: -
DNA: TGTGCCAGCAGTGACACATTAGAGACCCAGTACTTC
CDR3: CASSDTLETQYF

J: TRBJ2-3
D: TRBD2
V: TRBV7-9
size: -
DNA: TGTGCCAGCAGCTCCCTGGGAGGGAAAGCAACAGATACGCAGTATTTT
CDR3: CASSSLGGKATDTQYF

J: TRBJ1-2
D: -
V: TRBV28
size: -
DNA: TGTGCCAGCAGTTCGGACAGATATGGCTACACCTTC
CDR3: CASSSDRYGYTF

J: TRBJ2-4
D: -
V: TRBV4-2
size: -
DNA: TGTGCCAGCAGCCAAGAGACTAGAGTAAACATTCAGTACTTC
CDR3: CASSQETRVNIQYF

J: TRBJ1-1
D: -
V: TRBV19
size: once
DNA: TGTGCCAGTAGTGACGTCCCGGGGACTGAAGCTTTCTTT
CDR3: CASSDVPGTEAFF

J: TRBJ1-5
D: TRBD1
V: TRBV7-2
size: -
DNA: TGTGCCAGCAGTCCAACTGGAGGGACAGTACTCAATCAGCCCCAGCATTTT
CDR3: CASSPTGGTVLNQPQHF

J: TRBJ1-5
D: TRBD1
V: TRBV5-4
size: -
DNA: TGTGCCAGCAGCTCCGGGACAGGGGGCAATCAGCCCCAGCATTTT
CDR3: CASSSGTGGNQPQHF

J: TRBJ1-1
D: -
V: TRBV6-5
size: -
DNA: TGTGCCACCCGACGGGGGGGCCCTAACACTGAAGCTTTCTTT
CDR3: CATRRGGPNTEAFF

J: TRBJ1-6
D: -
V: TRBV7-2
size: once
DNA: TGTGCCAGCAGCTTAGAGAGGGTAGCACCCCTCCACTTT
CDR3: CASSLERVAPLHF

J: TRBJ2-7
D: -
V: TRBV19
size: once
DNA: TGTGCCAGTAGTAAAACAGGCTTATCGAGCTCCTACGAGCAGTACTTC
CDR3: CASSKTGLSSSYEQYF

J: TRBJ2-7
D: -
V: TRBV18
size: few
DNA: TGTGCCAGCTCCCGTTTTGGGCTCCCCTACGAGCAGTACTTC
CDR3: CASSRFGLPYEQYF

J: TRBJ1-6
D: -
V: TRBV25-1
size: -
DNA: TGTGCCAGCAGTGAATGGAGGGTTGGCTATAATTCACCCCTCCACTTT
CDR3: CASSEWRVGYNSPLHF

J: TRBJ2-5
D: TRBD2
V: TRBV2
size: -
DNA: TGTGCCAGCCGACTAGCGGGGGGGCTGGAGACCCAGTACTTC
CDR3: CASRLAGGLETQYF

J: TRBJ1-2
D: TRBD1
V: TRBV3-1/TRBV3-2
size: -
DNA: TGTGCCAGCAGCGGCGGACAGGCGGTCTATGGCTACACCTTC
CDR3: CASSGGQAVYGYTF

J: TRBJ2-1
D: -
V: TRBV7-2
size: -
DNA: TGTGCCAGCAGCTCACCGCTCGGTGAGCAGTTCTTC
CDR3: CASSSPLGEQFF

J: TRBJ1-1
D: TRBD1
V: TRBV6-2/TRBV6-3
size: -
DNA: TGTGCCAGCAGCAAACAGGGGGGGACGACTGAAGCTTTCTTT
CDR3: CASSKQGGTTEAFF

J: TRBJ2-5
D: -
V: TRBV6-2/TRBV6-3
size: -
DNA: TGTGCCAGCAGTGAGGACTTGCTAGAGACCCAGTACTTC
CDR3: CASSEDLLETQYF

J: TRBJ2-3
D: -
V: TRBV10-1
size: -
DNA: TGCGCCAGCAGTGATCCTTCTAGCACAGATACGCAGTATTTT
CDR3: CASSDPSSTDTQYF

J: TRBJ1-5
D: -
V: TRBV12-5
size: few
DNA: TGTGCTAGTGGTCCCTCTCGGCCCCAGCATTTT
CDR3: CASGPSRPQHF

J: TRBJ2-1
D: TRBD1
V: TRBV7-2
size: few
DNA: TGTGCCAGCAGCTTTCTTGGACAGGGTGAGAATGAGCAGTTCTTC
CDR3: CASSFLGQGENEQFF

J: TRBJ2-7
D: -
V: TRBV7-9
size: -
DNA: TGTGCCAGCAGCTTCACGACAGGACCCTACGAGCAGTACTTC
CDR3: CASSFTTGPYEQYF

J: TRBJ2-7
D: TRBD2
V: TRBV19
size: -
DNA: TGTGCCAGTAGTATTTCAGGACTAGCGGGGGTTCCTACGGCGCAGTACTTC
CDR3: CASSISGLAGVPTAQYF

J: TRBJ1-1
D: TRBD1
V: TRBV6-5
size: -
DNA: TGTGCCAGCAGCCCCGGGACAGGCGCCGGGGGAGCTTTCTTT
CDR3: CASSPGTGAGGAFF

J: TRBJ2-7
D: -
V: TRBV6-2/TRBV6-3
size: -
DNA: TGTGCCAGCAGTTACACAGGAAACGAGCAGTACTTC
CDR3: CASSYTGNEQYF

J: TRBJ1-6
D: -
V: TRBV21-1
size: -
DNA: TGTGCCAGCAGCAAAGTAGAGGGACAGGATAATTCACCCCTCCACTTT
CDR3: CASSKVEGQDNSPLHF

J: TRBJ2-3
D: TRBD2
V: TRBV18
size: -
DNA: TGTGCCAGCTCACCATATACTAGCGGGGGGGCCGGTACGCAGTATTTT
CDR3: CASSPYTSGGAGTQYF

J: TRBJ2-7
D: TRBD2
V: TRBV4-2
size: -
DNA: TGTGCCAGCAGCCCGGGACTAGCGGGTTCCTACGAGCAGTACTTC
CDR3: CASSPGLAGSYEQYF

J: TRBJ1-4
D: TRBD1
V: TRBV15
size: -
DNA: TGTGCCACCAGCAGGAAAAACCAGGGGGCTGGTTGGGAAAAACTGTTTTTT
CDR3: CATSRKNQGAGWEKLFF

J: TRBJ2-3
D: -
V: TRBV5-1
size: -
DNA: TGCGCCAGCAGCTTGGCAGGACTGGAGGATACGCAGTATTTT
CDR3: CASSLAGLEDTQYF